This entry is about one T cell receptor (beta chain). The time point was: after dendritic cell vaccination, including at tumor progression/relapse. This specimen belongs to a study of glioma-infiltrating T cells after dendritic cell vaccination. The CDR3 covers 16 residues. Trimming cost V 2 bases and J 0 bases; bases outside gene matches: 5. The germline V gene encodes CDR1 SNHLY and CDR2 FYNNEI. Up to about 2 ug genomic DNA was used for TCRB CDR3 amplification. Clones were sequenced by immunoSEQ multiplex PCR, and TCRdb holds only the in-frame ones, with some missing. The sample records roughly 85,000 clones, around 85% being singletons.

The sample consisted of blood, taken after dendritic cell vaccination. This receptor was identified in a human donor with glioblastoma. V and J are TRBV2 and TRBJ2-7, with 9 bases that match TRBD1. CDR3 in DNA: TGTGCCAGCAGTGAACCGGGACAGGGCATCTCCTACGAGCAGTACTTC. Translating gives CASSEPGQGISYEQYF.